One TCR beta chain is described in this entry. The bulk TCR libraries were made with methods described before and with listed TCR primers. TCRdb re-derived calls from the PCR reads in MiXCR, one entry per CDR3 protein. Of hundreds of thousands of distinct CDR3 sequences listed, 15% to 20% are singletons. Germline V gene lookup returns CDR1 MNHEY and CDR2 SVGEGT. V gave up 10 bases and J gave up 0 bases, with 16 bases separating them. The CDR3 spans 16 residues. The record originates from a study of molecular identifiers for immune sequencing clone quantification. Sequences were obtained from naive CD8+ T cells from blood, with Jurkat cell RNA spiked in. Described subset: FACS-sorted CD8+CD4-CCR7+CD45RA+ naive T cells. This TCR was sampled from a human donor in good health. Some libraries in this study had Jurkat cell RNA spiked in. The J gene is TRBJ1-6, the V gene TRBV6-2 or TRBV6-3; no reliable D call. The CDR3 loop reads CAISAGPSSYNSPLHF. The DNA of the CDR3 is TGTGCCATCTCCGCTGGGCCGAGCTCCTATAATTCACCCCTCCACTTT.